This T cell receptor beta chain was recovered during a study of T cell repertoires in cytomegalovirus infection. Overall study: The public TCR beta signatures pointed to both CMV infection and matching HLA type. Study-level results: Adding up the frequency of public TCR beta families identified people who carried CMV plus the relevant HLA. CMV-specific TCR beta clonotypes restricted by HLA-C were the ones dominating the ex vivo response.

TCRdb called the reads again in MiXCR, with one record for every CDR3 protein. The table shows over 150,000 distinct CDR3 sequences, with approximately 18% occurring only once. The germline CDR1 and CDR2 sequences are SGHDN and FVKESK. The CDR3 runs to 17 residues. The germline V and J ends were trimmed by 2 bases and 2 bases, with 19 bases remaining between them. With regard to this clonotype: Its antigen is unknown.

Sequencing was carried out using CD8+ T cells from PBMCs. The TCR sequence derives from a human donor in good health (CMV status not recorded). Some clones in this sample may be carry-over from other donors' samples. The gene calls are TRBV14 and TRBJ2-7; perhaps TRBD2 as D (6 bases). The CDR3 sequence is CASSQFGTGVTTYEQYF. The DNA for the CDR3 is TGTGCCAGCAGCCAATTTGGGACGGGGGTAACCACCTACGAGCAGTACTTC.